This T cell receptor (beta chain) was profiled in a study of cytomegalovirus exposure and HLA in healthy donors. With 8 bases removed from V and 5 bases from J, the gap between germline ends came to 18 bases. The CDR3 sequence is 14 residues long. Germline V gives CDR1 SGHTA, CDR2 FQGNSA. The PCR had 60 Vbeta and 13 Jbeta primers. Here immunoSEQ multiplex PCR was the method, and the copy in TCRdb shows in-frame clones only, minus some. The profile shows about 190,000 clones, roughly 80% of them singletons. At collection, donors were nominally healthy, but unrecorded immune exposures were probable. This chain uses TRBV7-2 with TRBJ1-1, with a possible D match to TRBD1 (6 bases). This receptor was taken from a woman aged 30 to 39 in good health and CMV-seropositive. The sample comprised PBMCs. The DNA for the CDR3 is TGTGCCAGCGGCCCTCGCAGGGGTGGTACTGAAGCTTTCTTT. Translation: CASGPRRGGTEAFF.